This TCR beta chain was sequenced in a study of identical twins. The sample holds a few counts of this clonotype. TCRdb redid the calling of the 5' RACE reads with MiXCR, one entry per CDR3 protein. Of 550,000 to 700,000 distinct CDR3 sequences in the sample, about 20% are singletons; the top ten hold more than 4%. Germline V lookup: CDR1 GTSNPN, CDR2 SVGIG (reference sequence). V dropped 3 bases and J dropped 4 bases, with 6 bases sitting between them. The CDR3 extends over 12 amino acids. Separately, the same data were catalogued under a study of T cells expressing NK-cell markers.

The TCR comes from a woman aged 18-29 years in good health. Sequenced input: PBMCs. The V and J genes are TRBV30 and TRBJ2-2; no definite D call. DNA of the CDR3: TGTGCCTGGAGAGGCCCCACCGGGGAGCTGTTTTTT. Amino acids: CAWRGPTGELFF.